A selection of T cell receptor beta chains follows, all from one sample in a study of cytotoxic CD8 clonotypes in ibrutinib-treated CLL. TCRdb's table, derived via immunoSEQ multiplex PCR, lists solely in-frame clones and lacks some. This table has some 200,000 clones, about four fifths appearing once. The source material was PBMCs, sampled after 12 months of ibrutinib treatment. These receptors were taken from a human donor with chronic lymphocytic leukemia. CDR3s include the opening cysteine and the closing phenylalanine or tryptophan. A D gene is named only where the DNA matches it firmly. Size tells how often a clone was seen (once, few, many) or the class of an expanded clone, and some rows leave it out.

d_gene	v_gene	abundance	j_gene	CDR3nt	CDR3aa
TRBD1	TRBV16	.	TRBJ2-3	TGTGCCAGCACCCTAGGACAGGACCACACAGATACGCAGTATTTT	CASTLGQDHTDTQYF
.	TRBV6-5	.	TRBJ1-1	TGTGCCAGCAAGGTTAACACTGAAGCTTTCTTT	CASKVNTEAFF
.	TRBV7-9	.	TRBJ1-1	TGTGCCAGCAGCTTAGGGGCAGGGAACACTGAAGCTTTCTTT	CASSLGAGNTEAFF
.	TRBV6-6	few	TRBJ2-5	TGTGCCAGCAGTGTAGGGGCAGGGCAGGAGACCCAGTACTTC	CASSVGAGQETQYF
TRBD1	TRBV9	.	TRBJ1-5	TGTGCCAGCAGCCAGGGGGACGATCAGCCCCAGCATTTT	CASSQGDDQPQHF
.	TRBV14	.	TRBJ2-7	TGTGCCAGCAGCCCTCAGGGCTACGAGCAGTACTTC	CASSPQGYEQYF
.	TRBV4-2	.	TRBJ2-1	TGTGCCAGCAGCCAACAAGTAGGTCGGGGGTCCTACAATGAGCAGTTCTTC	CASSQQVGRGSYNEQFF
.	TRBV4-2	.	TRBJ2-4	TGTGCCAGCAGCCAAGCAGGACAGAAAAACATTCAGTACTTC	CASSQAGQKNIQYF
.	TRBV10-1	.	TRBJ2-7	TGCGCCAGCAGTGAGTCGGGCGGGACCTACGAGCAGTACTTC	CASSESGGTYEQYF
TRBD2	TRBV18	.	TRBJ2-7	TGTGCCAGCTCACCAGGGACTAGCGGCGAGCAGTACTTC	CASSPGTSGEQYF
.	TRBV20-1	.	TRBJ1-4	TGCAGTGCCCTGGAGGAAAAACTGTTTTTT	CSALEEKLFF
TRBD1	TRBV6-5	.	TRBJ1-2	TGTGCCAGCAGCCGAACGGGACAGGGGTACTATGGCTACACCTTC	CASSRTGQGYYGYTF
TRBD2	TRBV11-2	.	TRBJ2-1	TGTGCCAGCAGCTCGGGGACTAGCAGCTACAATGAGCAGTTCTTC	CASSSGTSSYNEQFF
TRBD2	TRBV9	.	TRBJ2-3	TGTGCCAGCAGCGAGGGGCGGGGGAAAGTCACAGATACGCAGTATTTT	CASSEGRGKVTDTQYF
TRBD1	TRBV2	once	TRBJ1-1	TGTGCCAGCACCCCACAGGGGGCTTGGAACACTGAAGCTTTCTTT	CASTPQGAWNTEAFF
.	TRBV5-1	once	TRBJ1-2	TGCGCCAGCAGCAAGGACAGCATGGGGGGCTACACCTTC	CASSKDSMGGYTF
TRBD2	TRBV6-4	.	TRBJ2-3	TGTGCCAGCAGTGAAGCGGGGGGGCCGGGAGATACGCAGTATTTT	CASSEAGGPGDTQYF
.	TRBV29-1	.	TRBJ1-2	TGCAGCGTAGGACGCGGGACGGACGGCTACACCTTC	CSVGRGTDGYTF
.	TRBV6-5	.	TRBJ2-3	TGTGCCAGCAGTTACGACCGAACTAGCACAGATACGCAGTATTTT	CASSYDRTSTDTQYF
.	TRBV18	.	TRBJ2-7	TGTGCCAGCTCACCACCAGGAACCTACGAGCAGTACTTC	CASSPPGTYEQYF
TRBD2	TRBV10-3	.	TRBJ2-7	TGTGCCACCAGACTAGCGGGGAGCTACGAGCAGTACTTC	CATRLAGSYEQYF
.	TRBV21-1	.	TRBJ1-2	TGTGCCAGCAGCTCCCGGGACAAGCCCCTTCGGGGCTACACCTTC	CASSSRDKPLRGYTF
.	TRBV21-1	.	TRBJ2-7	TGTGCCAAGGACAGGTCCCTCCTCTGTCGGTACGAGCAGTACTTC	CAKDRSLLCRYEQYF
.	TRBV4-1	.	TRBJ2-7	TGCGCCAGCAGCCACCTTACAGGAATCCTCTACGAGCAGTACTTC	CASSHLTGILYEQYF
.	TRBV19	.	TRBJ1-5	TGTGCCAGTAGTATGGACAGTAGCAATCAGCCCCAGCATTTT	CASSMDSSNQPQHF
.	TRBV7-6	.	TRBJ2-7	TGTGCCAGCAGCTTAGGGGGAGGGGGGTACGAGCAGTACTTC	CASSLGGGGYEQYF
.	TRBV28	.	TRBJ2-1	TGTGCCAGCAGTTTAATCGTGGGGCTAGGTAAGAATGAGCAGTTCTTC	CASSLIVGLGKNEQFF
.	TRBV5-1	.	TRBJ2-7	TGCGCCAGCAGCTTTGGGGGATACGAGCAGTACTTC	CASSFGGYEQYF
.	TRBV19	.	TRBJ2-2	TGTGCCAGTAGTACACTCACGAACACCGGGGAGCTGTTTTTT	CASSTLTNTGELFF
TRBD2	TRBV23-1	.	TRBJ2-1	TGCGCCAGCAGTCTTTCGACTAGCAGAGCCTACAATGAGCAGTTCTTC	CASSLSTSRAYNEQFF